Included here is one T cell receptor beta chain sequence, with context. The data derive from a study of CD8 T cells in ankylosing spondylitis. The germline V gene has CDR1 SGHRS and CDR2 YFSETQ. This CDR3 comprises 16 residues. Between the trimmed V and J ends, which lost 0 bases and 1 base, there was a span of 14 bases. TCRdb independently ran MiXCR on the 5' RACE reads; one entry per CDR3 protein. The sample lists about 360,000 distinct CDR3 sequences; roughly 20% were seen once. The TCR was taken from a male donor with ankylosing spondylitis or in good health (not recorded which). Sequenced input: blood, either unsorted or a sorted T cell fraction (not recorded which). The chain has TRBV5-1 and TRBJ2-7, with D possibly being TRBD1 (5 bases). The CDR3, as DNA: TGCGCCAGCAGCTTGGCGGTTGACAGTTTATCCTACGAGCAGTACTTC. It specifies CASSLAVDSLSYEQYF.